This T cell receptor beta chain was obtained from a study of T cell responses to AZD1222 COVID-19 vaccine. Study results and limitations: Vaccine-associated CD4 TCRs ranged over spike, dominating at 160-218 and 743-854. The peak T cell response came first, and repertoires were sampled only after it. Seropositivity was recorded at baseline in only a handful of AZD1222 recipients. There were mostly white British donors and more females than males, and clonal diversity was possibly underestimated.

A word on this clone: Its cognate antigen is unknown.

The germline gives CDR1 LNHDA, CDR2 SQIVND (reference sequence). Trimming cost V 7 bases and J 3 bases, with 3 bases left between them. The CDR3 totals 10 residues. Clones were read by immunoSEQ multiplex PCR, and TCRdb kept only the in-frame ones, dropping some. Of 120,000 or so clones listed, about 90% are singletons. The chain joins TRBV19 to TRBJ1-2; D remains ambiguous. The sample consisted of peripheral blood, taken on day 0 of AZD1222 vaccination. The sequence came from an adult in good health. CDR3 nucleotides: TGTGCCAGTAATTACTATGGCTACACCTTC. Protein product: CASNYYGYTF.